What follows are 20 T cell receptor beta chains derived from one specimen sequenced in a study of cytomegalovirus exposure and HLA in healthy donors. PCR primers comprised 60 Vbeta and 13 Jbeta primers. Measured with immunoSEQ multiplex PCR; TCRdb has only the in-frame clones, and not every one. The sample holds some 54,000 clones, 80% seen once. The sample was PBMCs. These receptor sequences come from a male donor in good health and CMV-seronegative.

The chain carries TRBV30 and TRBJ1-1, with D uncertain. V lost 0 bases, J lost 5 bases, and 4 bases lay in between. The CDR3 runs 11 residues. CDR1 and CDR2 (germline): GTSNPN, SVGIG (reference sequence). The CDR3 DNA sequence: TGTGCCTGGAGTGTATATACTGAAGCTTTCTTT. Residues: CAWSVYTEAFF.

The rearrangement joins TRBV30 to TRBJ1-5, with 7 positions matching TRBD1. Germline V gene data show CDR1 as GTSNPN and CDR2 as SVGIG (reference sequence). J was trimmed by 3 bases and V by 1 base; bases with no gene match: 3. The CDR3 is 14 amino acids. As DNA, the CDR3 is TGTGCCTGGAGTGGGGACAGCTTCAATCAGCCCCAGCATTTT. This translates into CAWSGDSFNQPQHF.

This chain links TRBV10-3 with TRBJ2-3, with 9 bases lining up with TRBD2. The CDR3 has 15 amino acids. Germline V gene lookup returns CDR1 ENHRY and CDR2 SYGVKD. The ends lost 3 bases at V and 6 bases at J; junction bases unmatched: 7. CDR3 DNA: TGTGCCATCAGTGACTACCAGCGGGGGGCCGATACGCAGTATTTT. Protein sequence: CAISDYQRGADTQYF.

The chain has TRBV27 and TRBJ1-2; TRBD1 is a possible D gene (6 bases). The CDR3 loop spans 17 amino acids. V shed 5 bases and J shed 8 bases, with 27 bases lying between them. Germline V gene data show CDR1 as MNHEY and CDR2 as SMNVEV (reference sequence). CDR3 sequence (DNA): TGTGCCAGCAGTACAAGCCCCTCCGGGACAACCGTCCGGGGCTACACCTTC. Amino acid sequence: CASSTSPSGTTVRGYTF.

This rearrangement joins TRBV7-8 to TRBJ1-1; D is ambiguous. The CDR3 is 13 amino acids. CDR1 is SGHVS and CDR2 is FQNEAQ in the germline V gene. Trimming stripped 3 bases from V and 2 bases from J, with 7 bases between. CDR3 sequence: CASSFNSNTEAFF. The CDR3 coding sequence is TGTGCCAGCAGCTTCAACAGTAACACTGAAGCTTTCTTT.

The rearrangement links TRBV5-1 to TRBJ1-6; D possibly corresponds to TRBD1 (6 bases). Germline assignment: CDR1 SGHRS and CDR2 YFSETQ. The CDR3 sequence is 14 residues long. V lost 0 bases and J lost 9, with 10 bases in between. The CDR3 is CASSLVQGSSPLHF. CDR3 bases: TGCGCCAGCAGCTTGGTACAGGGTAGTTCACCCCTCCACTTT.

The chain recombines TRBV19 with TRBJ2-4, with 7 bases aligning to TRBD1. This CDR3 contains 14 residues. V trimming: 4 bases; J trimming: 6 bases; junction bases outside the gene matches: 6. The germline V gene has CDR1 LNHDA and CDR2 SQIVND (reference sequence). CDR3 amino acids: CASSTRDRGNIQYF. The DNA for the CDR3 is TGTGCCAGTAGTACCCGGGACAGAGGAAACATTCAGTACTTC.

Here the CDR3 reads CSVEELAGDTDTQYF. As DNA, the CDR3 is TGCAGCGTTGAAGAGCTAGCGGGGGACACAGATACGCAGTATTTT. The chain recombines TRBV29-1 with TRBJ2-3; 10 bases are shared with TRBD2. The V gene's germline CDR1 is SQVTM and CDR2 ANQGSEA. V was clipped by 0 bases and J by 2 bases; unmatched bases: 2. The CDR3 sequence is 15 residues long.

CDR3 in DNA: TGTGCCAGCAGCTGGGAGGAAGCAGAGACCCAGTACTTC. Translation: CASSWEEAETQYF. The V call is TRBV5-4, the J call TRBJ2-5, with D perhaps TRBD2 (6 bases). Germline-derived CDR1 and CDR2 are SGHNT and YYREEE (reference sequence). This CDR3 spans 13 amino acids. V was clipped by 3 bases and J by 4 bases, with 10 bases between them. Full variable domain (missing parts from reference TRBV5-4 and TRBJ2-5): ETGVTQSPTHLIKTRGQQVTLRCSSQSGHNTVSWYQQALGQGPQFIFQYYREEENGRGNFPPRFSGLQFPNYSSELNVNALELDDSALYLCASSWEEAETQYFGPGTRLLVL.

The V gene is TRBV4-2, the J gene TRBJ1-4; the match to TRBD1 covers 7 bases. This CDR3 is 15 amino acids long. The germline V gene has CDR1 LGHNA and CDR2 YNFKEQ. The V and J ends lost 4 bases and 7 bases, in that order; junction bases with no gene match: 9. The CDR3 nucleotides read TGTGCCAGCAGCCCCAACCAGGGGGGAGGTGAAAAACTGTTTTTT. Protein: CASSPNQGGGEKLFF.

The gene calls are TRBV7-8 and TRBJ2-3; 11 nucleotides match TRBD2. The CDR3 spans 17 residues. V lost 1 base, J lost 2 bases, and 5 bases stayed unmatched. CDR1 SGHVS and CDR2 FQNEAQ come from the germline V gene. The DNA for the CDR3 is TGTGCCAGCAGCTTAGGGACTAGCGGGTGGCTCACAGATACGCAGTATTTT. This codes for CASSLGTSGWLTDTQYF.

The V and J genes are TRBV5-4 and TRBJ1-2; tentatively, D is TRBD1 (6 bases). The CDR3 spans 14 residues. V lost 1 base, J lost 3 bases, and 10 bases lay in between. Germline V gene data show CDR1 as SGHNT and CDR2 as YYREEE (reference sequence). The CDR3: CASSLTGRDYGYTF. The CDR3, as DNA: TGTGCCAGCAGCTTGACAGGGCGAGACTATGGCTACACCTTC.

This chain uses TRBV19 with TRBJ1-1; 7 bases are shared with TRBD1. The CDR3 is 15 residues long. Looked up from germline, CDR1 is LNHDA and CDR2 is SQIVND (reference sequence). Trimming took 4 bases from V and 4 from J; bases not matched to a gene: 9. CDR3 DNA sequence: TGTGCCAGTAGTAGTCGATCGACAGGGTCCACTGAAGCTTTCTTT. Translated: CASSSRSTGSTEAFF.

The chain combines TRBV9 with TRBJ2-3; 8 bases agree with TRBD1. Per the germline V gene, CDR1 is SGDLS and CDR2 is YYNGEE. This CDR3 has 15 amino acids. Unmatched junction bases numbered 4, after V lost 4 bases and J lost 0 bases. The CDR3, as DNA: TGTGCCAGCAGCCCAGGGGGCCTAAGCACAGATACGCAGTATTTT. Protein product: CASSPGGLSTDTQYF.

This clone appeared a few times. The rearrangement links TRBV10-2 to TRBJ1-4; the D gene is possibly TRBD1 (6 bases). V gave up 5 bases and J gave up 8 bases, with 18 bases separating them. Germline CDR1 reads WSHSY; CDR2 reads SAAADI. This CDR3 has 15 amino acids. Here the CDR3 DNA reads TGCGCCAGCAGTCCTTCTCCGACAGGAGTCGAAAAACTGTTTTTT. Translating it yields CASSPSPTGVEKLFF.

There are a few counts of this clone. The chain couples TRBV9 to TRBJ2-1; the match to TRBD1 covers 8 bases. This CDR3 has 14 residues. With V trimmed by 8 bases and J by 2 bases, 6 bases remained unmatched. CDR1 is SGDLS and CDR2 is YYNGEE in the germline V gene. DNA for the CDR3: TGTGCCAGTACACCGGGACAGGCCTACAATGAGCAGTTCTTC. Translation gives CASTPGQAYNEQFF. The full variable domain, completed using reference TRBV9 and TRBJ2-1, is DSGVTQTPKHLITATGQRVTLRCSPRSGDLSVYWYQQSLDQGLQFLIQYYNGEERAKGNILERFSAQQFPDLHSELNLSSLELGDSALYFCASTPGQAYNEQFFGPGTRLTVL.

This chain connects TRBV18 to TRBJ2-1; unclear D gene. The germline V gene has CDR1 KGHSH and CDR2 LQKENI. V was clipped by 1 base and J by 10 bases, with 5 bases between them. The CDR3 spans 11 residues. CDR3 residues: CASSPQTEQFF. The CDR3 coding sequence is TGTGCCAGCTCACCACAGACAGAGCAGTTCTTC. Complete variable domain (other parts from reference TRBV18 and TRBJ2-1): NAGVMQNPRHLVRRRGQEARLRCSPMKGHSHVYWYRQLPEEGLKFMVYLQKENIIDESGMPKERFSAEFPKEGPSILRIQQVVRGDSAAYFCASSPQTEQFFGPGTRLTVL.

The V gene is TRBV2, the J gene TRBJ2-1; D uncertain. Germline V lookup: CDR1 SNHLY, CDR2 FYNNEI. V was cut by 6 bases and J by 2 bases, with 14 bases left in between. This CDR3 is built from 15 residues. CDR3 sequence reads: CASSPGLQAYNEQFF. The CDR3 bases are TGTGCCAGCAGCCCTGGGCTTCAGGCCTACAATGAGCAGTTCTTC.

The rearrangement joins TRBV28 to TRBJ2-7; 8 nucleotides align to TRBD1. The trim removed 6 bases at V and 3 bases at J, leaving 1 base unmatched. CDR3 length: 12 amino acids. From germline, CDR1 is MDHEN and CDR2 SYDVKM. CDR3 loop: CASSGQGYEQYF. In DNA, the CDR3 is TGTGCCAGCAGCGGACAGGGCTACGAGCAGTACTTC.

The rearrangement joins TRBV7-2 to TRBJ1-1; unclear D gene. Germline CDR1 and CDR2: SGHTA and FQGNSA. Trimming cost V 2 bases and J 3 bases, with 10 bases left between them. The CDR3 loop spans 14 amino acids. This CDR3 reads CASSLKRLDTEAFF. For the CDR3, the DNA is TGTGCCAGCAGCTTAAAGCGTCTAGACACTGAAGCTTTCTTT.